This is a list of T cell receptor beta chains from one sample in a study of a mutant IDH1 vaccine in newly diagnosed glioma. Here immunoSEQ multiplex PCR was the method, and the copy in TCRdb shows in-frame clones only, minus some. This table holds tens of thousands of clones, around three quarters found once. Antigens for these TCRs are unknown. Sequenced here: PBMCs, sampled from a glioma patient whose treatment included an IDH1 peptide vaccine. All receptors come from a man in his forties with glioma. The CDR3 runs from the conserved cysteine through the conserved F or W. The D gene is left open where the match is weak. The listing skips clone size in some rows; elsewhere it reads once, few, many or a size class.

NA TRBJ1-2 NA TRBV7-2 CASSLAPGDGYTF TGTGCCAGCAGCTTAGCGCCGGGCGATGGCTACACCTTC
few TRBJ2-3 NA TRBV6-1 CASSLEQGTQYF TGTGCCAGCAGTTTAGAACAGGGAACGCAGTATTTT
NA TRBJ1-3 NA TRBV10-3 CAIRPTSSGNTIYF TGTGCCATCCGACCTACTTCCTCTGGAAACACCATATATTTT
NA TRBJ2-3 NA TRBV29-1 CSVVGADTQYF TGCAGCGTTGTAGGCGCGGATACGCAGTATTTT
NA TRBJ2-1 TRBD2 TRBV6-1 CASSEPREKFHNEQFF TGTGCCAGCAGTGAACCGCGGGAGAAATTCCACAATGAGCAGTTCTTC
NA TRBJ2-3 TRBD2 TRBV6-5 CASSYSGRSGGTQYF TGTGCCAGCAGTTACTCGGGGCGTAGCGGGGGTACGCAGTATTTT
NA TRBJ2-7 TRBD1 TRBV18 CASGQGFDEQYF TGTGCCAGTGGACAGGGATTCGACGAGCAGTACTTC
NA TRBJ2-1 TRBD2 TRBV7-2 CASSLSSGRVGFF TGTGCCAGCAGCTTAAGTAGCGGGAGGGTCGGATTCTTC
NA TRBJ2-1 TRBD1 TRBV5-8 CASSLAQGAIYNEQFF TGTGCCAGCAGCTTGGCGCAGGGGGCTATCTATAATGAGCAGTTCTTC
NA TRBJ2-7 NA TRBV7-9 CASSFSGFEQYF TGTGCCAGCAGCTTTTCAGGGTTCGAGCAGTACTTC